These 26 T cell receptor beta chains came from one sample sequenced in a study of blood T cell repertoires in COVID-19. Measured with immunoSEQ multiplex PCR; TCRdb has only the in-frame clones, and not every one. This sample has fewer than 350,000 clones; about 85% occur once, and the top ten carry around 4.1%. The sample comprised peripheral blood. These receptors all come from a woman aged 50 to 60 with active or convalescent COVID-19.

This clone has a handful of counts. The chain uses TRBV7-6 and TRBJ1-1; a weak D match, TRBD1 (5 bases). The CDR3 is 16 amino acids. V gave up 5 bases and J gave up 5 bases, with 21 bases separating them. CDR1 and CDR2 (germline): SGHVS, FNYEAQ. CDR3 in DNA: TGTGCCAGCAGCCCATCAAGGGGCCTAGTAAGGACTGAAGCTTTCTTT. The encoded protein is CASSPSRGLVRTEAFF.

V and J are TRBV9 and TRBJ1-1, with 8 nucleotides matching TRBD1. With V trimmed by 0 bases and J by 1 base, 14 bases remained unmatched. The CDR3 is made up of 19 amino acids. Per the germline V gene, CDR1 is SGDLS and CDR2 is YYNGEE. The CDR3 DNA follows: TGTGCCAGCAGCGTAGGTCGGACAGGGTTTCTTTCGTGGAACACTGAAGCTTTCTTT. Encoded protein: CASSVGRTGFLSWNTEAFF.

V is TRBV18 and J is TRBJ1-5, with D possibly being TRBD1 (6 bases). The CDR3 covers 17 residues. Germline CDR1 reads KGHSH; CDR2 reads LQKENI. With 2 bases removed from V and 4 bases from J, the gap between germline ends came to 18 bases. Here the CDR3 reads CASSPFVARGDNQPQHF. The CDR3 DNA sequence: TGTGCCAGCTCACCATTTGTGGCCAGGGGAGATAATCAGCCCCAGCATTTT.

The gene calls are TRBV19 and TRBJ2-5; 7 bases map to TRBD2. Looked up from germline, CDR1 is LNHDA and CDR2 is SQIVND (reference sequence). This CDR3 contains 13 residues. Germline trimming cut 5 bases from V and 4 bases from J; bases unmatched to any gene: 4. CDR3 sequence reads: CASSWDYRETQYF. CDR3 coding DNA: TGTGCCAGTAGTTGGGACTACAGAGAGACCCAGTACTTC.

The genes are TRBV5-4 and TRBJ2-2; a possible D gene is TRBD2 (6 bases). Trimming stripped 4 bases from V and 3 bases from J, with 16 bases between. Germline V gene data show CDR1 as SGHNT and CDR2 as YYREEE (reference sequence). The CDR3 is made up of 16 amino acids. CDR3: CASSVGRGAYTGELFF. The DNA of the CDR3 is TGTGCCAGCAGCGTGGGGCGGGGCGCCTACACCGGGGAGCTGTTTTTT.

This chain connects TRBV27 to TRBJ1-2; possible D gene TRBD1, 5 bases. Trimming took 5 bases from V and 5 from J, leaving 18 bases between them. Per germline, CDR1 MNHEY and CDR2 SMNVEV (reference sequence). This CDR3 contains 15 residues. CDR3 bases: TGTGCCAGCAGTGTAGAGTACGGGGGGAGGTATGGCTACACCTTC. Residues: CASSVEYGGRYGYTF.

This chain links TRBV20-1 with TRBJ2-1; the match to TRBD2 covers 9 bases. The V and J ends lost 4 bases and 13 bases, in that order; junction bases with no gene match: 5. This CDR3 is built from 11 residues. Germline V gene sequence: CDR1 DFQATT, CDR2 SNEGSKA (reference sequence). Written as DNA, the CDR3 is TGCAGTGCTAAGTTTGGGACTAGCCAGTTCTTC. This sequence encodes CSAKFGTSQFF.

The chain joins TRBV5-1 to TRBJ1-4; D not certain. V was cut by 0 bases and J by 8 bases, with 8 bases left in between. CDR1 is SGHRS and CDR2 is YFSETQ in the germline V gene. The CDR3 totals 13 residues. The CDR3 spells CASSLGLHEKLFF. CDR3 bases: TGCGCCAGCAGCTTGGGACTGCACGAAAAACTGTTTTTT.

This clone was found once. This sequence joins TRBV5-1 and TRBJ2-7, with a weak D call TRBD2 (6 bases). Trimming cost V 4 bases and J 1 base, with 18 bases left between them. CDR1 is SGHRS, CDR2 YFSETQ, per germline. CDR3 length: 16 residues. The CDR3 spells CASSGGGGTRSYEQYF. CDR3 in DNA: TGCGCCAGCAGCGGCGGCGGAGGGACGAGGTCCTACGAGCAGTACTTC.

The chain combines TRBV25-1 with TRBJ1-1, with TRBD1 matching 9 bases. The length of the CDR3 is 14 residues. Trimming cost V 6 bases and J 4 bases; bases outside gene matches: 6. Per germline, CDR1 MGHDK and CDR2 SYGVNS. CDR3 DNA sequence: TGTGCCAGCAGGGGGACAGGGCCAGTCACTGAAGCTTTCTTT. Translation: CASRGTGPVTEAFF.

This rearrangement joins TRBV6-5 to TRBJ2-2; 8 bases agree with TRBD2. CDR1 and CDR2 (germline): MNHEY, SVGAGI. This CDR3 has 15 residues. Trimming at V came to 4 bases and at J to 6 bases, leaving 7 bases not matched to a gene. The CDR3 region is CASSSQAGVAGELFF. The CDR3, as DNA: TGTGCCAGCAGTTCACAAGCGGGAGTTGCCGGGGAGCTGTTTTTT.

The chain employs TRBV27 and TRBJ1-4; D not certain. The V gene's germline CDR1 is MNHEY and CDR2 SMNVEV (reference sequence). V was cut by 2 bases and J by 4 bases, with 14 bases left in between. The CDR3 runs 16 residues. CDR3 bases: TGTGCCAGCAGTTTAAAGGCTGGACTGAGTAATGAAAAACTGTTTTTT. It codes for CASSLKAGLSNEKLFF.

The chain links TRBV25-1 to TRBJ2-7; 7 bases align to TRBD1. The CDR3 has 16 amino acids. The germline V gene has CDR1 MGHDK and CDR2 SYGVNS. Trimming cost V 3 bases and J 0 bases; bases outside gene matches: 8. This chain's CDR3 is CASSDGTAQFSYEQYF. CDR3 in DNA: TGTGCCAGCAGTGACGGGACAGCCCAATTCTCCTACGAGCAGTACTTC.

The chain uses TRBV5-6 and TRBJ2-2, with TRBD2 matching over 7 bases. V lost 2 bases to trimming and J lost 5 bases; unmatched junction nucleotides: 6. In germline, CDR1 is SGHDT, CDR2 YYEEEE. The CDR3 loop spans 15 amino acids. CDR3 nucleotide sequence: TGTGCCAGCAGCTTTGGCGGGAGTGGGACCGGGGAGCTGTTTTTT. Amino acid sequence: CASSFGGSGTGELFF.

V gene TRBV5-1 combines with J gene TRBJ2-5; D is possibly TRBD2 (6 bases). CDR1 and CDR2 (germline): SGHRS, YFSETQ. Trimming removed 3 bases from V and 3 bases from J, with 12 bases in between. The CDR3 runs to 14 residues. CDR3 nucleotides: TGCGCCAGCAGCTACGGGACTGTCGAAGAGACCCAGTACTTC. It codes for CASSYGTVEETQYF.

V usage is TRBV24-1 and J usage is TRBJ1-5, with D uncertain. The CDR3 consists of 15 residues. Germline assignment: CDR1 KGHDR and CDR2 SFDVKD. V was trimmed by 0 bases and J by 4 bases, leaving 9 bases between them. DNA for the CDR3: TGTGCCACCAGTGATTTGCGCACCAGGAATCAGCCCCAGCATTTT. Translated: CATSDLRTRNQPQHF.

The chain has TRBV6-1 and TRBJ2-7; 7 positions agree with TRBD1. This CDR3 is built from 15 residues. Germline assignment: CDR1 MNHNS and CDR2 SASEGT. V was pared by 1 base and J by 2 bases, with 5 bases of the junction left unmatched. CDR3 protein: CASSEGPQGTYEQYF. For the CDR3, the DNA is TGTGCCAGCAGTGAAGGACCACAGGGGACCTACGAGCAGTACTTC.

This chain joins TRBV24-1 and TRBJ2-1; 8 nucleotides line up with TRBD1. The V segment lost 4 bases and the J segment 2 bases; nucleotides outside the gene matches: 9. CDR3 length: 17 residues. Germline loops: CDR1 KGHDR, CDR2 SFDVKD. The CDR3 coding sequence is TGTGCCACCAGTGACCCCACCGGACAGGGCCCCTACAATGAGCAGTTCTTC. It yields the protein CATSDPTGQGPYNEQFF.

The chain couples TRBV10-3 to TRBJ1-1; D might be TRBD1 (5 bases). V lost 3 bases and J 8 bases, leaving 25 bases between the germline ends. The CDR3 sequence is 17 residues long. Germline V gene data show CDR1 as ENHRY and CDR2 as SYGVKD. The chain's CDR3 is CAISDPRSRRGTLEAFF. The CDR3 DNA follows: TGTGCCATCAGTGACCCTAGATCTCGACGGGGGACTTTAGAAGCTTTCTTT.

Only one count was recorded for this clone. CDR3 sequence reads: CASGSPSSYNEQFF. The CDR3 DNA reads TGTGCTAGTGGTTCTCCCAGCTCCTACAATGAGCAGTTCTTC. The chain is built from TRBV12-5 and TRBJ2-1; D remains ambiguous. The CDR3 is 14 amino acids. V was shortened by 4 bases and J by 0 bases, with 7 bases between the two germline ends. Germline V gives CDR1 LGHNT, CDR2 FRNRAP.

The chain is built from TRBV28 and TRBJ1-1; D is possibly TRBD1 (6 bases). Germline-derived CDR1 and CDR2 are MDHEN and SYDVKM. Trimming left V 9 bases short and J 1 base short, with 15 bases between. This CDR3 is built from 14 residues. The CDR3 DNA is TGTGCCAGTCGCCGGGGGGGCGAGAACACTGAAGCTTTCTTT. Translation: CASRRGGENTEAFF.

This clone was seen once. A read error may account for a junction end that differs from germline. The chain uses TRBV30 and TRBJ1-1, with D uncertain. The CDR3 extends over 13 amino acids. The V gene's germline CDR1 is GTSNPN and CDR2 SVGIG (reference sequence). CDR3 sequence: CAWNRGSSTKAFF. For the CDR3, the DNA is TGTGCCTGGAATAGAGGGAGTTCCACTAAAGCTTTCTTT.

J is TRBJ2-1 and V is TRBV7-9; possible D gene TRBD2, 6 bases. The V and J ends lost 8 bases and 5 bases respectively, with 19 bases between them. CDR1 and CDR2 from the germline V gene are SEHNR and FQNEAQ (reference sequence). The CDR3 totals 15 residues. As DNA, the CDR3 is TGTGCCAGCGCGCCCGCTCGGGGGATAAACAATGAGCAGTTCTTC. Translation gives CASAPARGINNEQFF.

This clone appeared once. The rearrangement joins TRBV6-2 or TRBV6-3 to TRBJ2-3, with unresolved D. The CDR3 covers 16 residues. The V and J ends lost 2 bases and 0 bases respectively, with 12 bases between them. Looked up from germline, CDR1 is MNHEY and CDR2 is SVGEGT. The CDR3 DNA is TGTGCCAGCAGTTACGATCGTCGGGTTAGCACAGATACGCAGTATTTT. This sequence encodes CASSYDRRVSTDTQYF.

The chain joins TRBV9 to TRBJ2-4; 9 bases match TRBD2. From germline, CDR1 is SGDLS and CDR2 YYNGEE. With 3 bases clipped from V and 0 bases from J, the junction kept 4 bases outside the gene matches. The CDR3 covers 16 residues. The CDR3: CASSAGLALAKNIQYF. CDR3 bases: TGTGCCAGCAGCGCCGGACTAGCGTTAGCCAAAAACATTCAGTACTTC. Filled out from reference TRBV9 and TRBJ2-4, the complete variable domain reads DSGVTQTPKHLITATGQRVTLRCSPRSGDLSVYWYQQSLDQGLQFLIQYYNGEERAKGNILERFSAQQFPDLHSELNLSSLELGDSALYFCASSAGLALAKNIQYFGAGTRLSVL.

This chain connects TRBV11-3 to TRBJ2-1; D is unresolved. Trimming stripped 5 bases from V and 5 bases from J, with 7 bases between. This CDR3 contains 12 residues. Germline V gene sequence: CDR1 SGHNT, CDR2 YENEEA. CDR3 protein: CASSLTDNEQFF. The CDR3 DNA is TGTGCCAGCAGCCTAACGGACAATGAGCAGTTCTTC.